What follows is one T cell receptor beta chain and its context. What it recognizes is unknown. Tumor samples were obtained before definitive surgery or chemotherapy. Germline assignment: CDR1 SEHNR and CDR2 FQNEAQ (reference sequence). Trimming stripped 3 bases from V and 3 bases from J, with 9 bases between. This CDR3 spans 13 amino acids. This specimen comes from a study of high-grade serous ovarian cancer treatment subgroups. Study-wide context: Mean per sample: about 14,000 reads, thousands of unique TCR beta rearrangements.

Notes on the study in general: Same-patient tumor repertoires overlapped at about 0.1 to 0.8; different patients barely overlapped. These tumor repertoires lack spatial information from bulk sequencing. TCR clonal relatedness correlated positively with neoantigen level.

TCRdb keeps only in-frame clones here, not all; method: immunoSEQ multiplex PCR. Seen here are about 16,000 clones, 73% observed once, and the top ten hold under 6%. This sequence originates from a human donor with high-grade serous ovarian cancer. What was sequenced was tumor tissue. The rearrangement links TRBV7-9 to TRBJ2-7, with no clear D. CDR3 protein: CASSFQENYEQYF. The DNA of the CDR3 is TGTGCCAGCAGCTTCCAGGAGAACTACGAGCAGTACTTC.